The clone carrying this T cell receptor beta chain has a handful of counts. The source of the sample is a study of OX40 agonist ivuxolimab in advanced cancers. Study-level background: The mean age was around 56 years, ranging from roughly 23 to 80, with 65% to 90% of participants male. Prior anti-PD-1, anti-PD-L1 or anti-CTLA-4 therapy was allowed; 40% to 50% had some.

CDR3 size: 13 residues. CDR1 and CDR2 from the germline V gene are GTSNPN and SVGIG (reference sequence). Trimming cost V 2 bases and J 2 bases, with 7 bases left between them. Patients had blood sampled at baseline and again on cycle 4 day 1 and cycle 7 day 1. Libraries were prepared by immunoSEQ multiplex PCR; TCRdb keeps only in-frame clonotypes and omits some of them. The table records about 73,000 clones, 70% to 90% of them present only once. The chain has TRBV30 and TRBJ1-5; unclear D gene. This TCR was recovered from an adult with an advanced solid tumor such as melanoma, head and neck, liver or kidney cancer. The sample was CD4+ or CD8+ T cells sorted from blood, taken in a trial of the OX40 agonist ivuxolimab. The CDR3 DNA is TGTGCCTGGAGTAGGGCGCGCAATCAGCCCCAGCATTTT. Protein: CAWSRARNQPQHF.